The next 6 T cell receptor beta chains were all read from a single sample in a study of blood T cell repertoires in COVID-19. The data were produced by immunoSEQ multiplex PCR, yet TCRdb's version contains in-frame clones alone and is incomplete. Among some 230,000 clones, 85% were seen once, and the ten largest hold about 1%. Sample: peripheral blood. The receptors come from a man aged 35 to 55 with acute or convalescent COVID-19.

In this sample, this clone turned up once. Additional DNA sequences in this sample encode the identical CDR3. The chain combines TRBV29-1 with TRBJ2-2; D is uncertain. The CDR3 loop spans 14 amino acids. CDR1 is SQVTM and CDR2 is ANQGSEA in the germline V gene. The V end was cut by 0 bases, the J end by 1 base, with 6 bases between. The CDR3: CSVEDRRNTGELFF. CDR3 sequence (DNA): TGCAGCGTTGAAGACAGAAGGAACACCGGGGAGCTGTTTTTT.

This clone was recorded a few times. The genes are TRBV6-2 or TRBV6-3 and TRBJ1-2; a weak D match, TRBD1 (5 bases). The CDR3 is 15 residues long. CDR1 MNHEY and CDR2 SVGEGT come from the germline V gene. Between the trimmed V and J ends, which lost 5 bases and 0 bases, there was a span of 13 bases. Here the CDR3 reads CASSGHGPSNYGYTF. The DNA for the CDR3 is TGTGCCAGCAGTGGACACGGCCCTTCTAACTATGGCTACACCTTC.

V usage is TRBV5-1 and J usage is TRBJ2-6; possibly TRBD1 for D (6 bases). The germline CDR1 and CDR2 sequences are SGHRS and YFSETQ. Trimming shortened V by 4 bases and J by 3 bases, and 17 bases separated the two germline ends. The CDR3 sequence is 17 residues long. CDR3 nucleotides: TGCGCCAGCAGCCGCACAGGGTTGAGTGGTGGGGCCAACGTCCTGACTTTC. Residues: CASSRTGLSGGANVLTF.

The rearrangement uses TRBV5-1 and TRBJ2-5, with 8 bases lining up with TRBD2. Trimming removed 7 bases from V and 0 bases from J; junction bases left unmatched: 11. This CDR3 has 16 residues. The germline CDR1 and CDR2 sequences are SGHRS and YFSETQ. Written as DNA, the CDR3 is TGCGCCAGCTCCCCGGGGGGGCTCGGGTACCAAGAGACCCAGTACTTC. This encodes CASSPGGLGYQETQYF.

The rearrangement uses TRBV3-1 (or the pseudogene TRBV3-2) and TRBJ1-1; weak D call: TRBD1 (6 bases). The V end lost 4 bases, the J end lost 7 bases, and 13 bases lay between the germline ends. This CDR3 has 13 amino acids. Germline CDR1 reads LGHDT; CDR2 reads YNNKEL (reference sequence). CDR3 residues: CASSRPQGDEAFF. The DNA of the CDR3 is TGTGCCAGCAGCCGACCACAGGGAGATGAAGCTTTCTTT.

The chain uses TRBV14 and TRBJ1-5; 7 nucleotides match TRBD1. V shed 0 bases and J 0 bases; nucleotides not matched to a gene: 26. Germline CDR1 is SGHDN and CDR2 is FVKESK. The CDR3 contains 24 residues. The CDR3 sequence is CASSQEITGEGARQNFYSNQPQHF. The CDR3 bases are TGTGCCAGCAGCCAAGAGATTACTGGAGAGGGGGCCCGCCAAAACTTTTATAGCAATCAGCCCCAGCATTTT.